Detailed here is one TCR beta chain. Trimming pared 6 bases from V and 9 bases from J, leaving 15 bases between. The germline gives CDR1 SNHLY, CDR2 FYNNEI. This CDR3 has 14 amino acids. These data belong to a study of blood T cell repertoires in COVID-19. The overall study: T cells, B-cell-depleted T cells, or PBMCs provided the cDNA or gDNA that served as material.

Original data processing: Quantification of nucleated cells was approximated via reference gene primer amplification. The method was immunoSEQ multiplex PCR; TCRdb's version includes in-frame clones alone and lacks a portion of them. V and J calls and clone size are those listed in that table; D and trimming were worked out from the DNA. The sample includes about 200,000 clones, more than 70% of them seen just once. The chain carries TRBV2 and TRBJ1-6; no clear D gene. Material for sequencing was peripheral blood. This receptor was identified in a human donor in a cohort sampled during active COVID-19. The CDR3 protein is CASSLKESRSPLHF. The CDR3 bases are TGTGCCAGCAGCTTGAAAGAATCGCGTTCACCCCTCCACTTT.